Below, 21 T cell receptor beta chains from the same sample are listed, as sequenced in a study of shared clonotypes between healthy human individuals. Sequencing was performed with immunoSEQ multiplex PCR; in TCRdb, only in-frame clones are kept and a portion is missing. The sample has some 740,000 clones, around 93% seen once. The naive CD8 subset, CD45RO-negative cells positively selected for CCR7, excluded terminally differentiated effector memory CD45RA+ cells. Sequenced: naive CD8+ T cells sorted from blood. These receptors all stem from a man aged 25 to 40 in good health.

The gene calls are TRBV6-1 and TRBJ2-7; 7 nucleotides align to TRBD2. After removal of 4 bases from V and 0 bases from J, the junction contained 6 bases not matched to a gene. The germline gives CDR1 MNHNS, CDR2 SASEGT. CDR3 length equals 15 residues. The CDR3 coding sequence is TGTGCCAGCAGTGGCCGGGAGGAGGGCTCCTACGAGCAGTACTTC. Translated: CASSGREEGSYEQYF.

This clone was picked up a small number of times. This same CDR3 is encoded by further DNA sequences in the sample. V gene TRBV29-1 combines with J gene TRBJ2-1; unclear D gene. CDR1 SQVTM and CDR2 ANQGSEA come from the germline V gene. The V and J ends lost 4 bases and 9 bases respectively, with 4 bases between them. CDR3 length equals 9 residues. The CDR3 DNA reads TGCAGCGTTGCGGGTGAGCAGTTCTTC. Translating gives CSVAGEQFF.

V gene TRBV27 combines with J gene TRBJ2-7; possibly TRBD2 for D (6 bases). CDR3 size: 17 residues. CDR1 MNHEY and CDR2 SMNVEV come from the germline V gene (reference sequence). V was shortened by 1 base and J by 0 bases, with 16 bases between the two germline ends. The CDR3 region has the DNA TGTGCCAGCAGTTTATACAACCCTAGCGCGAGCTCCTACGAGCAGTACTTC. Protein product: CASSLYNPSASSYEQYF.

This chain joins TRBV11-2 and TRBJ1-4, with unresolved D. Germline V CDR1 and CDR2: SGHAT, FQNNGV. Trimming cost V 0 bases and J 8 bases, with 10 bases left between them. The CDR3 runs 14 residues. CDR3 nucleotide sequence: TGTGCCAGCAGCTTAGAGAATCTCGGAGAAAAACTGTTTTTT. It encodes CASSLENLGEKLFF.

This chain uses TRBV7-9 with TRBJ2-3; the D is unclear. The CDR3 is 16 residues long. Between the trimmed V and J ends, which lost 3 bases and 0 bases, there was a span of 13 bases. The germline V gene has CDR1 SEHNR and CDR2 FQNEAQ (reference sequence). The CDR3 loop reads CASSLSSAGSTDTQYF. CDR3 nucleotides: TGTGCCAGCAGCTTGTCTAGTGCCGGCAGCACAGATACGCAGTATTTT.

Only one count was recorded for this clone. This rearrangement joins TRBV6-5 to TRBJ2-1, with 8 bases identical to TRBD1. The germline V gene encodes CDR1 MNHEY and CDR2 SVGAGI. Germline trimming cut 5 bases from V and 10 bases from J; bases unmatched to any gene: 7. The CDR3 is 13 amino acids. CDR3 loop: CASSPRTGYEQFF. DNA for the CDR3: TGTGCCAGCAGTCCCCGGACAGGGTACGAGCAGTTCTTC.

The V gene is TRBV29-1, the J gene TRBJ2-1, with 10 nucleotides matching TRBD2. The germline gives CDR1 SQVTM, CDR2 ANQGSEA. There are 13 residues in the CDR3. After removal of 2 bases from V and 7 bases from J, the junction contained 2 bases not matched to a gene. CDR3 sequence (DNA): TGCAGCGTTGAACTAGCGGGAGAAAATGAGCAGTTCTTC. Its protein is CSVELAGENEQFF.

V and J are TRBV27 and TRBJ1-1; 7 nucleotides match TRBD1. Germline V gene data show CDR1 as MNHEY and CDR2 as SMNVEV (reference sequence). The CDR3 is 13 residues long. Germline trimming cut 4 bases from V and 6 bases from J; bases unmatched to any gene: 5. The DNA of the CDR3 is TGTGCCAGCAGTTACAGGGGAAACTCTGAAGCTTTCTTT. This codes for CASSYRGNSEAFF.

This rearrangement joins TRBV29-1 to TRBJ2-3; 8 positions agree with TRBD2. The germline gives CDR1 SQVTM, CDR2 ANQGSEA. Losses at the gene ends were 4 bases for V and 4 bases for J; bases not matched to a gene: 13. This CDR3 comprises 16 residues. The CDR3 DNA reads TGCAGCGTTGTAAGATCCGCCAGCGGGGGACCAGATACGCAGTATTTT. Translating gives CSVVRSASGGPDTQYF.

This chain joins TRBV27 and TRBJ1-2; D not certain. The germline V gene has CDR1 MNHEY and CDR2 SMNVEV (reference sequence). Trimming removed 5 bases at V and 4 bases at J, with 11 bases between. The length of the CDR3 is 13 residues. The CDR3, as DNA: TGTGCCAGCAGTGCTCACTACCTCTATGGCTACACCTTC. It specifies CASSAHYLYGYTF.

The V call is TRBV7-9, the J call TRBJ2-7, with D maybe TRBD2 (6 bases). Looked up from germline, CDR1 is SEHNR and CDR2 is FQNEAQ (reference sequence). V was clipped by 6 bases and J by 0 bases, with 12 bases between them. The CDR3 covers 14 residues. The CDR3 region is CASRGDFVSYEQYF. The CDR3 nucleotides are TGTGCCAGCAGGGGGGACTTTGTCTCCTACGAGCAGTACTTC.

This chain joins TRBV27 and TRBJ2-1; tentatively, D is TRBD2 (6 bases). The CDR3 contains 15 residues. The germline V gene encodes CDR1 MNHEY and CDR2 SMNVEV (reference sequence). V lost 6 bases, J lost 4 bases, and 16 bases lay in between. CDR3 protein: CASRTGGQSYNEQFF. The CDR3 nucleotides read TGTGCCAGCAGAACCGGGGGTCAGTCGTACAATGAGCAGTTCTTC.

The gene calls are TRBV6-1 and TRBJ2-7; 8 bases align to TRBD2. V lost 11 bases, J lost 3 bases, and 6 bases stayed unmatched. Germline values: CDR1 MNHNS, CDR2 SASEGT. This CDR3 is 12 amino acids long. This chain's CDR3 is CACSGGDYEQYF. The CDR3 nucleotides read TGTGCCTGTTCGGGAGGGGACTACGAGCAGTACTTC.

This rearrangement joins TRBV28 to TRBJ1-5, with 8 nucleotides matching TRBD1. CDR3 length equals 15 residues. The V gene end was trimmed by 6 bases and the J gene end by 7 bases; junction bases not matched to a gene: 11. Germline V lookup: CDR1 MDHEN, CDR2 SYDVKM. CDR3 in amino acids: CASSRTGRFGQPQHF. The CDR3 DNA is TGTGCCAGCAGCCGGACAGGGCGCTTTGGCCAGCCCCAGCATTTT.

The chain is built from TRBV28 and TRBJ2-7, with D possibly TRBD1 on 5 matching bases. CDR3 length: 14 amino acids. The V end was cut by 2 bases, the J end by 5 bases, with 13 bases between. Germline CDR1 is MDHEN and CDR2 is SYDVKM. This chain's CDR3 is CASSLRPFRDEQYF. Here the CDR3 DNA reads TGTGCCAGCAGTTTACGACCTTTCAGGGACGAGCAGTACTTC. The full variable domain, completed using reference TRBV28 and TRBJ2-7, is DVKVTQSSRYLVKRTGEKVFLECVQDMDHENMFWYRQDPGLGLRLIYFSYDVKMKEKGDIPEGYSVSREKKERFSLILESASTNQTSMYLCASSLRPFRDEQYFGPGTRLTVT.

The CDR3 is CASSGDRGFYNEQFF. CDR3 DNA: TGTGCCAGCAGCGGGGACAGGGGTTTCTACAATGAGCAGTTCTTC. This sequence joins TRBV2 and TRBJ2-1, with 10 bases lining up with TRBD1. The ends lost 6 bases at V and 3 bases at J; junction bases unmatched: 5. Germline lookup yields CDR1 SNHLY and CDR2 FYNNEI. The CDR3 extends over 15 amino acids.

V and J are TRBV4-1 and TRBJ2-2; D possibly corresponds to TRBD1 (6 bases). CDR3 length: 13 amino acids. Germline CDR1 reads MGHRA; CDR2 reads YSYEKL. Trimming took 2 bases from V and 6 from J, leaving 7 bases between them. Written as DNA, the CDR3 is TGCGCCAGCAGCCAATCAGGGGCCGGGGAGCTGTTTTTT. Its translation is CASSQSGAGELFF.

Of note for this clone: Other DNA sequences in this sample translate to the same CDR3. This chain connects TRBV9 to TRBJ1-1, with 7 bases fitting TRBD1. Looked up from germline, CDR1 is SGDLS and CDR2 is YYNGEE. This CDR3 spans 13 amino acids. Unmatched junction bases numbered 3, after V lost 2 bases and J lost 5 bases. DNA of the CDR3: TGTGCCAGCAGCGTTGGGGGACAGACTGAAGCTTTCTTT. This gives the protein CASSVGGQTEAFF.

This clone was picked up one time. The chain is built from TRBV6-5 and TRBJ1-1; the D is unclear. The CDR3 loop spans 14 amino acids. The germline V gene has CDR1 MNHEY and CDR2 SVGAGI. Trimming removed 2 bases at V and 1 base at J, with 8 bases between. CDR3 sequence: CASSYRSSNTEAFF. The CDR3 nucleotides are TGTGCCAGCAGTTACAGGTCTTCGAACACTGAAGCTTTCTTT.

The gene calls are TRBV27 and TRBJ2-1; 7 nucleotides agree with TRBD2. This CDR3 contains 16 residues. V lost 5 bases and J lost 11; bases outside the gene matches: 18. Germline V gene data show CDR1 as MNHEY and CDR2 as SMNVEV (reference sequence). The CDR3 DNA sequence: TGTGCCAGCAGTCCTGGATCGGGCGGGAGTCCGCGAAAGCAGTTCTTC. Its translation is CASSPGSGGSPRKQFF.

CDR3 sequence (DNA): TGTGCCAGCAGCTCCCCCGGGGGGATCCAAGAGACCCAGTACTTC. Translating gives CASSSPGGIQETQYF. V usage is TRBV7-8 and J usage is TRBJ2-5, with 7 nucleotides matching TRBD2. CDR1 and CDR2 from the germline V gene are SGHVS and FQNEAQ. V lost 4 bases, J lost 1 base, and 6 bases stayed unmatched. This CDR3 is built from 15 residues.